Presented here are 13 T cell receptor beta chains from one specimen sequenced in a study of spatial heterogeneity in lung cancer. TCRdb re-derived calls from the 5' RACE reads in MiXCR, one entry per CDR3 protein. The table has roughly 49,000 distinct CDR3 sequences, less than 8.5% seen once; the top ten hold roughly 2.7%. The time point denotes: sample taken at primary tumor resection. No cells were sorted before sequencing. The whole RNA sequenced was extracted from tumor, nontumor lung or frozen PBMC. Sequencing was performed on PBMCs, taken at surgery. Receptors were obtained from a female donor with early-stage non-small cell lung cancer.

Ten or more counts support this clonotype. The chain links TRBV19 to TRBJ1-5; D remains unclear. This CDR3 is 14 amino acids long. V lost 5 bases and J 3 bases, leaving 11 bases between the germline ends. CDR1 is LNHDA and CDR2 is SQIVND in the germline V gene (reference sequence). CDR3 in amino acids: CASSVVGNNQPQHF. CDR3 coding DNA: TGTGCCAGTAGTGTAGTCGGAAACAATCAGCCCCAGCATTTT.

This clonotype was recorded at least ten times. The chain combines TRBV7-2 with TRBJ2-1, with 8 nucleotides matching TRBD2. With V trimmed by 4 bases and J by 3 bases, 5 bases remained unmatched. The germline CDR1 and CDR2 sequences are SGHTA and FQGNSA. This CDR3 has 15 amino acids. The CDR3 DNA reads as TGTGCCAGCAGCTCCACACGGGGGGGCTACAATGAGCAGTTCTTC. It is translated as CASSSTRGGYNEQFF.

In its sample, this clonotype was seen many times. This chain uses TRBV6-6 with TRBJ1-1; TRBD1 might be the D (5 bases). Germline loops: CDR1 MNHNY, CDR2 SVGAGI (reference sequence). The CDR3 spans 13 residues. The ends were cut back, 7 bases at V and 3 bases at J, with 12 bases in the middle. CDR3: CASTASRDTEAFF. The CDR3 DNA reads TGTGCCAGCACCGCCTCCAGGGACACTGAAGCTTTCTTT.

The rearrangement links TRBV6-5 to TRBJ2-6; D remains unclear. Trimming took 6 bases from V and 0 from J, leaving 6 bases between them. This CDR3 has 14 amino acids. The germline V gene has CDR1 MNHEY and CDR2 SVGAGI. The CDR3 region is CASRRVSGANVLTF. In DNA form, the CDR3 reads TGTGCCAGCAGACGAGTCTCTGGGGCCAACGTCCTGACTTTC.

In this sample, this clonotype turned up a few times. The rearrangement uses TRBV20-1 and TRBJ1-3; maybe TRBD1 (6 bases). The CDR3 has 12 residues. Trimming cost V 6 bases and J 7 bases, with 13 bases left between them. Germline lookup yields CDR1 DFQATT and CDR2 SNEGSKA (reference sequence). As DNA, the CDR3 is TGCAGTGCCTTGGTGGGGGCTAACACCATATATTTT. Its translation: CSALVGANTIYF.

This clonotype was counted ten times or more. The rearrangement links TRBV4-1 to TRBJ1-6; D unclear. The CDR3 consists of 17 residues. Trimming stripped 0 bases from V and 0 bases from J, with 9 bases between. CDR1 is MGHRA, CDR2 YSYEKL, per germline. The CDR3 loop reads CASSQDIGSSYNSPLHF. CDR3 in DNA: TGCGCCAGCAGCCAAGATATTGGGAGCTCCTATAATTCACCCCTCCACTTT.

There are many counts of this clonotype. The rearrangement links TRBV5-1 to TRBJ2-7; 7 positions agree with TRBD1. CDR3 length: 15 residues. Unmatched junction bases numbered 8, after V lost 0 bases and J lost 5 bases. Germline V lookup: CDR1 SGHRS, CDR2 YFSETQ. CDR3 nucleotides: TGCGCCAGCAGCTTGGCGACAGGGAAATCCCACGAGCAGTACTTC. It specifies CASSLATGKSHEQYF.

J is TRBJ2-7 and V is TRBV5-1; 9 bases match TRBD1. Germline V gene lookup returns CDR1 SGHRS and CDR2 YFSETQ. The CDR3 is 14 residues long. J was trimmed by 1 base and V by 3 bases; bases with no gene match: 2. CDR3 DNA sequence: TGCGCCAGCAGCTCGGACAGGGGATCCTACGAGCAGTACTTC. Its translation: CASSSDRGSYEQYF.

This clonotype was seen only a few times. The chain combines TRBV5-1 with TRBJ2-2, with D maybe TRBD1 (5 bases). CDR3 size: 14 residues. Germline CDR1 is SGHRS and CDR2 is YFSETQ. V dropped 0 bases and J dropped 6 bases, with 9 bases sitting between them. This CDR3 is CASSLDRGPGELFF. Written as DNA, the CDR3 is TGCGCCAGCAGCTTGGATAGGGGCCCCGGGGAGCTGTTTTTT.

This clonotype occurred many times. The rearrangement joins TRBV11-1 to TRBJ1-6; D gene uncertain. From germline, CDR1 is SGHAT and CDR2 FQDESV (reference sequence). V was trimmed by 5 bases and J by 7 bases, leaving 15 bases between them. The CDR3 has 15 residues. This CDR3 reads CASSLRVTGNSPLHF. In DNA form, the CDR3 reads TGTGCCAGCAGCCTCCGTGTGACCGGGAATTCACCCCTCCACTTT.

By proportion, this clonotype is medium-sized. V usage is TRBV20-1 and J usage is TRBJ2-2; D ambiguous. The CDR3 length is 14 residues. From germline, CDR1 is DFQATT and CDR2 SNEGSKA (reference sequence). V was trimmed by 0 bases and J by 4 bases, leaving 9 bases between them. CDR3: CSARDIQTTGELFF. CDR3 nucleotides: TGCAGTGCTAGAGATATTCAGACCACCGGGGAGCTGTTTTTT.

V gene TRBV12-3 or TRBV12-4 combines with J gene TRBJ2-3, with D possibly TRBD1 on 6 matching bases. This CDR3 has 14 residues. The germline V and J ends were trimmed by 5 bases and 2 bases, with 11 bases remaining between them. The CDR3 coding sequence is TGTGCCAGCAGTCCTACAGGGTACACAGATACGCAGTATTTT. Its protein product is CASSPTGYTDTQYF.

The chain joins TRBV7-2 to TRBJ2-5; 11 bases map to TRBD2. Germline CDR1 reads SGHTA; CDR2 reads FQGNSA. V shed 0 bases and J 4 bases; nucleotides not matched to a gene: 10. This CDR3 region has 18 residues. The chain's CDR3 is CASSLALGSGGAGETQYF. CDR3 in DNA: TGTGCCAGCAGCTTAGCCCTTGGTAGCGGGGGGGCCGGAGAGACCCAGTACTTC.